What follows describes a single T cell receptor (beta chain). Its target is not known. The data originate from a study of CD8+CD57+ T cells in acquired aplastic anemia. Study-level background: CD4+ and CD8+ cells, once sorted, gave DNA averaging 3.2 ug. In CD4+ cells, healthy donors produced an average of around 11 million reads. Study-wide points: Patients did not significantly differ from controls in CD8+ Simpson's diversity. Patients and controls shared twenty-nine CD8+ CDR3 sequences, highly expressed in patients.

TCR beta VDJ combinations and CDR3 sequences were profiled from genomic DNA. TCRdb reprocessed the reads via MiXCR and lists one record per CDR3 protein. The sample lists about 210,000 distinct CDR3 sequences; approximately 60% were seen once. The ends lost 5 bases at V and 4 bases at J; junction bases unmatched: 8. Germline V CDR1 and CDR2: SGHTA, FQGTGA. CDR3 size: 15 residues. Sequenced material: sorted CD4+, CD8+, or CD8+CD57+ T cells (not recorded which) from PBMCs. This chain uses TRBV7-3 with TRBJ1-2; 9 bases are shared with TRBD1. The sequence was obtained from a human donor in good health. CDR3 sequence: CASSPVTGGSYGYTF. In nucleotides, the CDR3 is TGTGCCAGCAGCCCTGTGACAGGGGGAAGCTATGGCTACACCTTC.